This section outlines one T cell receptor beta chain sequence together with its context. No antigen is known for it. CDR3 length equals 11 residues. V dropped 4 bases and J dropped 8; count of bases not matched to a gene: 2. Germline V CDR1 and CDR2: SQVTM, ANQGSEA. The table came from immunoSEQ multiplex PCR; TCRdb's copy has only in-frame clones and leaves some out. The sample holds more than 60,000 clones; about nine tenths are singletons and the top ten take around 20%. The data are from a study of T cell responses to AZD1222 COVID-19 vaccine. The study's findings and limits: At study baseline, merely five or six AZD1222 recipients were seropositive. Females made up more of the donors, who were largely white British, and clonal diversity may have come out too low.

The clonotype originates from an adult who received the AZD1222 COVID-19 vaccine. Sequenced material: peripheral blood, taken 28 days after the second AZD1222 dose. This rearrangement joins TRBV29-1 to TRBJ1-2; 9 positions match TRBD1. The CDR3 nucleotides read TGCAGCGTTGGACAGGGGGGAGGCTACACCTTC. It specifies CSVGQGGGYTF.